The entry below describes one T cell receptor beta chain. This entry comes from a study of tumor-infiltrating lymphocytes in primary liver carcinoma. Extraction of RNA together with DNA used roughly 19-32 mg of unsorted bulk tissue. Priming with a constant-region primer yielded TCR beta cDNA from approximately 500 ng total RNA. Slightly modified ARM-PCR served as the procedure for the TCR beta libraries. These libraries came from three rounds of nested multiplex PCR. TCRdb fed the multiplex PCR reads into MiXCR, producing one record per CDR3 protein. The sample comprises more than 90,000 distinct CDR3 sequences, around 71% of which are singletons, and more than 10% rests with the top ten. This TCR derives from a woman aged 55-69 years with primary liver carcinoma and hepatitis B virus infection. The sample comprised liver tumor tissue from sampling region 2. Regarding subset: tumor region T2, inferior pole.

CDR3 sequence (DNA): TGTGCCAGCAGTTTGGATGGGGTCGGTGACCAGTTCTTC. Its translation: CASSLDGVGDQFF. The chain links TRBV12-3 or TRBV12-4 to TRBJ2-1; D unresolved. There are 13 residues in the CDR3. The V end lost 3 bases, the J end lost 13 bases, and 16 bases lay between the germline ends.